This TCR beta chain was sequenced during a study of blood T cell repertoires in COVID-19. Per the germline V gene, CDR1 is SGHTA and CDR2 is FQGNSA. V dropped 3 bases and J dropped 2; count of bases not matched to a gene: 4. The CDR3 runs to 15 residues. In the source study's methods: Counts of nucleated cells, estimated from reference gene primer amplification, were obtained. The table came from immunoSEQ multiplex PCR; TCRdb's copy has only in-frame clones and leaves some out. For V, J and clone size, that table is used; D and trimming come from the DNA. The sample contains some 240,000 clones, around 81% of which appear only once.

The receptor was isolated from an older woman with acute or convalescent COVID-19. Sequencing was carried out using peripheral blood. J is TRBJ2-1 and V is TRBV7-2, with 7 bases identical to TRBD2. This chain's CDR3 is CASSLGLAAYNEQFF. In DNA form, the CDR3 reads TGTGCCAGCAGCTTGGGGCTAGCGGCCTACAATGAGCAGTTCTTC.